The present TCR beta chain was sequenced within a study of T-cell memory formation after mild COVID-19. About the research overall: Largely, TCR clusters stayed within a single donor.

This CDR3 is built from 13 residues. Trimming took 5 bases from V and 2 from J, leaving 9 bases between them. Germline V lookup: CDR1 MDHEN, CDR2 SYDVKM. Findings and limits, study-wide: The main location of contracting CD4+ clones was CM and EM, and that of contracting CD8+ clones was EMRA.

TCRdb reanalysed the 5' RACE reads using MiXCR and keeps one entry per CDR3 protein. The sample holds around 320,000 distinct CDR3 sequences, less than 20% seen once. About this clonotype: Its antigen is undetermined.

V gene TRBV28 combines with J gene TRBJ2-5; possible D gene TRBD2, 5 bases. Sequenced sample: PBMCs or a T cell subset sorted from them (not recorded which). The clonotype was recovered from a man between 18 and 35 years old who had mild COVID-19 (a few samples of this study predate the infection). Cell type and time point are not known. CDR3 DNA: TGTGCCAGCAGTCATCCGGGACAAGAGACCCAGTACTTC. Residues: CASSHPGQETQYF.